This T cell receptor beta chain was captured by sequencing in a study of blood T cells in healthy people across ages. Together with a sample-barcoded 5' primer, a J-beta primer mix was included in a second PCR lasting roughly 6 to 12 cycles. TCRdb re-derived calls from the 5' RACE reads in MiXCR, one entry per CDR3 protein. Here the sample spans approximately 670,000 distinct CDR3 sequences, about 43% being singletons. Germline-derived CDR1 and CDR2 are SGHRS and YFSETQ. V gave up 2 bases and J gave up 4 bases, with 10 bases separating them. CDR3 size: 13 residues. Many counts were recorded for this clonotype.

The J gene is TRBJ2-7, the V gene TRBV5-1; D possibly uses TRBD1 or TRBD2 (5 bases each). The material sequenced was blood. The clonotype comes from an elderly man in good health. The CDR3 nucleotides read TGCGCCAGCAGCTTTGAGGGGAAGTACGAGCAGTACTTC. Residues: CASSFEGKYEQYF.